The 32 T cell receptor beta chains reported below all come from one sample, sequenced in a study of tumor T cells in aggressive B-cell lymphoma. TCRdb's copy holds only in-frame clones and misses some; the assay was immunoSEQ multiplex PCR. This sample has about 940 clones, with around 73% found just once. The specimen was tumor tissue. These receptors all stem from an adult with diffuse large B cell lymphoma. Some clones in this sample may be carry-over from other donors' samples.

The genes are TRBV4-3 and TRBJ2-5; a weak D match, TRBD1 (6 bases). V lost 4 bases and J 2 bases, leaving 14 bases between the germline ends. Germline CDR1 reads LGHNA; CDR2 reads YSLEER. The CDR3 has 15 amino acids. CDR3 protein: CASSRDRISQETQYF. In nucleotides, the CDR3 is TGCGCCAGCAGCCGAGACAGGATATCACAAGAGACCCAGTACTTC.

Points on this clone: This same CDR3 is encoded by further DNA sequences in the sample. V gene TRBV27 combines with J gene TRBJ2-7; perhaps TRBD2 as D (6 bases). This CDR3 comprises 14 residues. With 2 bases removed from V and 0 bases from J, the gap between germline ends came to 8 bases. Germline V gives CDR1 MNHEY, CDR2 SMNVEV (reference sequence). In nucleotides, the CDR3 is TGTGCCAGCAGTTTAGGGCGGGGCTCCTACGAGCAGTACTTC. This gives the protein CASSLGRGSYEQYF.

V and J are TRBV5-8 and TRBJ1-5; D is undetermined. The CDR3 has 15 amino acids. V dropped 5 bases and J dropped 0 bases, with 12 bases sitting between them. Germline V lookup: CDR1 SGHTS, CDR2 YDEGEE. The CDR3: CASSPRGFSNQPQHF. DNA for the CDR3: TGTGCCAGCAGTCCCCGGGGATTTAGCAATCAGCCCCAGCATTTT.

A single count supports this clone. The rearrangement links TRBV6-5 to TRBJ1-2; 8 positions agree with TRBD1. V shed 8 bases, J shed 2 bases, and the junction held 7 bases outside the gene matches. The CDR3 totals 14 residues. Germline CDR1 MNHEY, CDR2 SVGAGI. CDR3 in DNA: TGTGCCAGCGGAGAACGGACAGGGAACTATGGCTACACCTTC. It specifies CASGERTGNYGYTF.

This clone appeared once. The chain employs TRBV5-1 and TRBJ2-7; possible D gene TRBD2, 8 bases. The CDR3 spans 22 residues. V lost 2 bases and J 0 bases, leaving 33 bases between the germline ends. The germline V gene has CDR1 SGHRS and CDR2 YFSETQ. The CDR3 here is CASSFYSVPGQKKRGSSYEQYF. The CDR3 DNA reads as TGCGCCAGCAGCTTCTACTCAGTTCCGGGACAGAAAAAGCGGGGGAGCTCCTACGAGCAGTACTTC.

This clone was found a few times. The chain carries TRBV4-3 and TRBJ2-3, with 7 bases identical to TRBD2. This CDR3 comprises 20 residues. Germline CDR1 is LGHNA and CDR2 is YSLEER. The junction had 18 bases not matched to a gene; V was cut back by 0 bases and J by 3 bases. The CDR3 loop reads CASSQDHGGYGTTPTDTQYF. In DNA form, the CDR3 reads TGCGCCAGCAGCCAAGATCACGGGGGGTATGGGACTACCCCAACAGATACGCAGTATTTT.

This rearrangement joins TRBV9 to TRBJ2-7, with D possibly being TRBD1 (5 bases). The CDR3 has 14 residues. Germline V CDR1 and CDR2: SGDLS, YYNGEE. V lost 0 bases and J lost 5, with 12 bases in between. The DNA for the CDR3 is TGTGCCAGCAGCGTAGGGGCAGGGTCAAACGAGCAGTACTTC. This translates into CASSVGAGSNEQYF.

The V call is TRBV5-1, the J call TRBJ1-4; D call uncertain. V dropped 0 bases and J dropped 4 bases, with 7 bases sitting between them. The CDR3 is 14 amino acids. Germline V gives CDR1 SGHRS, CDR2 YFSETQ. CDR3 DNA: TGCGCCAGCAGCTTGGGTGCTAATAATGAAAAACTGTTTTTT. Protein product: CASSLGANNEKLFF.

The count of this clone is one. The junction departs from germline at one end; a sequencing error may be responsible. The same CDR3 arises from other DNA sequences in this sample as well. This chain joins TRBV18 and TRBJ2-7; 9 bases align to TRBD2. This CDR3 is 16 amino acids long. The germline CDR1 and CDR2 sequences are KGHSH and LQKENI. The CDR3 DNA is TGTGCCAGCTCACCTGACGCGGGGGGGCGCAGCTACGAGCAATACTTC. Its translation is CASSPDAGGRSYEQYF.

J is TRBJ2-7 and V is TRBV29-1; 8 bases align to TRBD1. CDR3 size: 13 residues. From germline, CDR1 is SQVTM and CDR2 ANQGSEA. With V trimmed by 6 bases and J by 0 bases, 4 bases remained unmatched. The CDR3, as DNA: TGCAGCGTACGGACAGGGATCTCCTACGAGCAGTACTTC. It encodes CSVRTGISYEQYF.

As for this clone: Germline and junction disagree at one end, which may indicate a read error. The J gene is TRBJ1-6, the V gene TRBV2; D gene uncertain. The germline V gene encodes CDR1 SNHLY and CDR2 FYNNEI. The CDR3 is made up of 15 amino acids. The CDR3 sequence is CASSLNGPEDSPLHF. DNA of the CDR3: TGTGCCAGCAGTCTGAACGGGCCGGAGGATTCACCTCTCCACTTT.

The chain employs TRBV5-1 and TRBJ2-1, with TRBD2 matching over 10 bases. Germline CDR1 and CDR2: SGHRS and YFSETQ. Trimming cost V 0 bases and J 0 bases; bases outside gene matches: 6. The CDR3 length is 18 residues. The CDR3 DNA sequence: TGCGCCAGCAGCTTGGGAACTAGCGGGATGAGCTCCTACAATGAGCAGTTCTTC. Translating gives CASSLGTSGMSSYNEQFF.

This clone was seen a handful of times. The chain employs TRBV14 and TRBJ2-7; D is uncertain. The CDR3 length is 11 residues. Trimming took 1 base from V and 5 from J, leaving 3 bases between them. Germline CDR1 and CDR2: SGHDN and FVKESK. The CDR3 loop reads CASSQVNEQYF. The CDR3 DNA is TGTGCCAGCAGCCAAGTCAACGAGCAGTACTTC.

This rearrangement joins TRBV6-5 to TRBJ2-1, with unresolved D. The germline V and J ends were trimmed by 2 bases and 5 bases, with 10 bases remaining between them. CDR1 is MNHEY, CDR2 SVGAGI, per germline. The CDR3 length is 14 residues. CDR3 in amino acids: CASSYALDNNEQFF. The DNA for the CDR3 is TGTGCCAGCAGTTACGCCCTCGACAACAATGAGCAGTTCTTC.

This chain connects TRBV12-5 to TRBJ2-7; TRBD2 aligns across 11 bases. V was clipped by 1 base and J by 2 bases; unmatched bases: 1. In germline, CDR1 is LGHNT, CDR2 FRNRAP. The CDR3 extends over 15 amino acids. In nucleotides, the CDR3 is TGTGCTAGTGGTTTGGGACTAGCGGGGCCCTACGAGCAGTACTTC. Amino acids: CASGLGLAGPYEQYF. The variable domain in full, with the rest retrieved from reference TRBV12-5 and TRBJ2-7, is DARVTQTPRHKVTEMGQEVTMRCQPILGHNTVFWYRQTMMQGLELLAYFRNRAPLDDSGMPKDRFSAEMPDATLATLKIQPSEPRDSAVYFCASGLGLAGPYEQYFGPGTRLTVT.

This chain's CDR3 is CASSRDRMSQETQYF. The CDR3 nucleotides are TGCGCCAGCAGCCGAGACAGGATGTCACAAGAGACCCAGTACTTC. This chain uses TRBV4-3 with TRBJ2-5; the D gene is possibly TRBD1 (6 bases). This CDR3 has 15 amino acids. The germline V and J ends were trimmed by 4 bases and 2 bases, with 14 bases remaining between them. The germline CDR1 and CDR2 sequences are LGHNA and YSLEER.

V usage is TRBV5-6 and J usage is TRBJ1-3; no firm D call. The V end was cut by 0 bases, the J end by 4 bases, with 8 bases between. Germline assignment: CDR1 SGHDT and CDR2 YYEEEE. This CDR3 region has 14 residues. The CDR3 sequence: CASSLVRLGNTIYF. The DNA for the CDR3 is TGTGCCAGCAGCTTGGTCAGACTCGGAAACACCATATATTTT.

The V and J genes are TRBV11-3 and TRBJ2-5, with a weak D call TRBD1 (6 bases). The CDR3 covers 12 residues. Trimming cost V 1 base and J 10 bases, with 10 bases left between them. Per the germline V gene, CDR1 is SGHNT and CDR2 is YENEEA. CDR3 nucleotide sequence: TGTGCCAGCAGCTTAGGGGGGCCGGACCAGTACTTC. This codes for CASSLGGPDQYF.

The chain uses TRBV7-6 and TRBJ2-2, with 7 bases matching TRBD1. Germline CDR1 SGHVS, CDR2 FNYEAQ. This CDR3 has 15 residues. V lost 2 bases and J lost 5; bases outside the gene matches: 5. Here the CDR3 reads CASSLRQGFTGELFF. For the CDR3, the DNA is TGTGCCAGCAGCTTACGACAGGGTTTTACCGGGGAGCTGTTTTTT.

As regards this clone: The junction and the germline gene differ at one end; a read error may be behind it. Other nucleotide sequences from this sample produce the same CDR3. The rearrangement uses TRBV19 and TRBJ1-2, with D possibly matching TRBD1 (6 bases). This CDR3 has 15 residues. The germline V gene has CDR1 LNHDA and CDR2 SQIVND (reference sequence). CDR3 sequence (DNA): TGTGCTAGTAGTAACCCGACAGGTTCTAACTATGGCTACACCTTC. Protein: CASSNPTGSNYGYTF.

The chain is built from TRBV7-9 and TRBJ2-3; D is unclear. Germline assignment: CDR1 SEHNR and CDR2 FQNEAQ (reference sequence). The germline V and J ends were trimmed by 2 bases and 6 bases, with 6 bases remaining between them. This CDR3 has 12 amino acids. The CDR3 nucleotides are TGTGCCAGCAGCTTATACGGGGATACGCAGTATTTT. This translates into CASSLYGDTQYF.

The chain carries TRBV4-2 and TRBJ2-2, with D unresolved. Germline V gene data show CDR1 as LGHNA and CDR2 as YNFKEQ. The ends were cut back, 0 bases at V and 2 bases at J, with 4 bases in the middle. The CDR3 extends over 14 amino acids. The CDR3 loop reads CASSQELNTGELFF. Written as DNA, the CDR3 is TGTGCCAGCAGCCAAGAATTAAACACCGGGGAGCTGTTTTTT.

This chain joins TRBV2 and TRBJ1-1; 8 bases are a match to TRBD1. Trimming took 7 bases from V and 5 from J; bases not matched to a gene: 9. Germline CDR1 SNHLY, CDR2 FYNNEI. The length of the CDR3 is 14 residues. CDR3 residues: CASTSQGGETEAFF. Here the CDR3 DNA reads TGTGCCAGCACCTCACAGGGGGGGGAAACTGAAGCTTTCTTT.

V gene TRBV4-2 combines with J gene TRBJ1-2; 9 nucleotides line up with TRBD1. The CDR3 extends over 14 amino acids. CDR1 is LGHNA and CDR2 is YNFKEQ in the germline V gene. The ends lost 0 bases at V and 8 bases at J; junction bases unmatched: 4. The CDR3 here is CASSQEDRGYGYTF. CDR3 bases: TGTGCCAGCAGCCAAGAGGACAGGGGTTACGGCTACACCTTC.

The V gene is TRBV29-1, the J gene TRBJ1-1; 7 nucleotides agree with TRBD1. Germline CDR1 is SQVTM and CDR2 is ANQGSEA. V was pared by 7 bases and J by 6 bases, with 11 bases of the junction left unmatched. The CDR3 spans 13 residues. CDR3 in amino acids: CSALTGRRAEAFF. CDR3 nucleotides: TGCAGCGCTTTGACAGGGCGGAGGGCTGAAGCTTTCTTT.

This rearrangement joins TRBV4-3 to TRBJ1-4; maybe TRBD1 (5 bases). The CDR3 contains 15 residues. CDR1 and CDR2 from the germline V gene are LGHNA and YSLEER. The V end lost 3 bases, the J end lost 8 bases, and 16 bases lay between the germline ends. CDR3 in amino acids: CASSHYTGGSEKLFF. The CDR3 coding sequence is TGCGCCAGCAGCCATTACACCGGGGGATCGGAAAAACTGTTTTTT.

This chain joins TRBV27 and TRBJ1-2; 12 bases are a match to TRBD1. V was pared by 3 bases and J by 8 bases, with 7 bases of the junction left unmatched. CDR3 length equals 15 residues. The V gene's germline CDR1 is MNHEY and CDR2 SMNVEV (reference sequence). CDR3 amino acids: CASSFRGQGARGYTF. The CDR3 DNA reads TGTGCCAGCAGTTTCAGGGGACAGGGGGCGAGGGGCTACACCTTC.

V gene TRBV11-2 combines with J gene TRBJ2-3, with D possibly TRBD1 on 5 matching bases. The CDR3 totals 16 residues. Germline V gene data show CDR1 as SGHAT and CDR2 as FQNNGV. V lost 3 bases to trimming and J lost 6 bases, with 19 bases between them. CDR3 nucleotide sequence: TGTGCCAGCAGCTTGGGCCCCAGGGTCGGATTTGATACGCAGTATTTT. Encoded protein: CASSLGPRVGFDTQYF.

V usage is TRBV7-9 and J usage is TRBJ2-5, with D unresolved. The J call may be faulty, since TRBJ2-7 better matches the DNA end. Per germline, CDR1 SEHNR and CDR2 FQNEAQ (reference sequence). The CDR3 length is 14 residues. The CDR3 sequence: CASSLASGVYEQYF. The CDR3 bases are TGTGCCAGCAGCTTAGCCTCTGGAGTCTACGAGCAGTACTTC.

By frequency in the sample, this clone is hyperexpanded. This chain uses TRBV4-3 with TRBJ2-7; 7 positions match TRBD1. V shed 5 bases, J shed 2 bases, and the junction held 6 bases outside the gene matches. The CDR3 covers 14 residues. Germline CDR1 and CDR2: LGHNA and YSLEER. The CDR3 spells CASSLDRATYEQYF. For the CDR3, the DNA is TGCGCCAGCAGCTTAGACAGGGCCACCTACGAGCAGTACTTC.

The chain joins TRBV30 to TRBJ1-2; tentatively, D is TRBD1 (6 bases). The CDR3 runs to 13 residues. V dropped 0 bases and J dropped 8 bases, with 13 bases sitting between them. Germline CDR1 and CDR2: GTSNPN and SVGIG (reference sequence). The CDR3 nucleotides read TGTGCCTGGAGTGTCGGGACAAGGTTAGGCTACACCTTC. This gives the protein CAWSVGTRLGYTF.

The CDR3 reads CASSFVGTGRREQYF. The CDR3, as DNA: TGTGCCAGCAGCTTTGTCGGGACAGGTCGGAGGGAGCAGTACTTC. The chain is built from TRBV7-9 and TRBJ2-5, with TRBD1 matching over 8 bases. Germline V gene sequence: CDR1 SEHNR, CDR2 FQNEAQ (reference sequence). V gave up 3 bases and J gave up 11 bases; unmatched junction bases: 14. The CDR3 sequence is 15 residues long.